Sequencing of this T cell receptor beta chain was carried out in a study of T cells after yellow fever vaccination. The overall study: The SMART-Seq v4 Ultra Low Input method served to prepare the low-cell-number fractions. The study's findings and limits: Post-booster repertoires contained most primary-vaccination clones again (around 96% CD4, around 89% CD8). Contamination of FACS-sorted repertoires by abundant clonotypes from the bulk population could occur.

Trimming stripped 0 bases from V and 8 bases from J, with 18 bases between. This CDR3 is 16 amino acids long. CDR1 and CDR2 from the germline V gene are MGHRA and YSYEKL. With respect to this clonotype: Its cognate antigen is unknown.

TCRdb used MiXCR to reprocess the 5' RACE reads, holding one entry per CDR3 protein. The table has hundreds of thousands of distinct CDR3 sequences, about 10% seen once. The sample here was CD4+ T cells sorted from PBMCs, taken 5 days after the yellow fever booster vaccination. This chain joins TRBV4-1 and TRBJ2-3, with a possible D match to TRBD2 (6 bases). This clonotype was obtained from a man aged 18 to 29 who received the YFV17D yellow fever vaccine. This CDR3 reads CASSQDGHPVGGTQYF. The CDR3 DNA sequence: TGCGCCAGCAGCCAAGACGGACACCCGGTGGGAGGTACGCAGTATTTT.